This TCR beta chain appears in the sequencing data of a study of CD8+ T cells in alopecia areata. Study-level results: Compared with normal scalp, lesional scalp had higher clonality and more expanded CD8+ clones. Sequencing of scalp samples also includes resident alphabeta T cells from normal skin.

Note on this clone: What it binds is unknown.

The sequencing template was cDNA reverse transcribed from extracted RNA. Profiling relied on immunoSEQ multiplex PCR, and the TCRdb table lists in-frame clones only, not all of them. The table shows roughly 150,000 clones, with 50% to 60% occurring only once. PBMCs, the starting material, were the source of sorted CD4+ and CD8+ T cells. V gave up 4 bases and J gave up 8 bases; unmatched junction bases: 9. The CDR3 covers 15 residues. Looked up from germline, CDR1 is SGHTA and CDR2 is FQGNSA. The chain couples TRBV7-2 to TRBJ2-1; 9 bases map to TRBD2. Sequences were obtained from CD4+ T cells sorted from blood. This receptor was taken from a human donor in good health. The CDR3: CASSWGLAAVDEQFF. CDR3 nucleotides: TGTGCCAGCAGCTGGGGACTAGCCGCGGTCGATGAGCAGTTCTTC.